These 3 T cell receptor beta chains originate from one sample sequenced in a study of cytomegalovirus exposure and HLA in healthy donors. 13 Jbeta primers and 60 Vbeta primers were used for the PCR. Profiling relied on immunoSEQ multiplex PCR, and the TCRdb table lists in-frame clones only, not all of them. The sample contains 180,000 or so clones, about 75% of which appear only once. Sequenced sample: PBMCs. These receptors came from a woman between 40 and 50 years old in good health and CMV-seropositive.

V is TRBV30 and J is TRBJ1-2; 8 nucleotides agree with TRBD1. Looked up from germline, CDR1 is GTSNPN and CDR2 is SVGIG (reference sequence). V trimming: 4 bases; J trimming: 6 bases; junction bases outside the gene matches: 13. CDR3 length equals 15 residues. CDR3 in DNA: TGTGCCTGGAATATACCGACAGGGGTGGGTGATGGCTACACCTTC. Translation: CAWNIPTGVGDGYTF.

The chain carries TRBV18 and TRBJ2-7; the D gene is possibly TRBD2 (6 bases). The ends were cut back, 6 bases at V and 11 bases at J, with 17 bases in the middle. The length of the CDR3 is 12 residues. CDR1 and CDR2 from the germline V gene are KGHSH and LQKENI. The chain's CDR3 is CASSGVGEDEYF. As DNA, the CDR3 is TGTGCCAGCTCCGGGGTTGGGGAGGACGAGTACTTC.

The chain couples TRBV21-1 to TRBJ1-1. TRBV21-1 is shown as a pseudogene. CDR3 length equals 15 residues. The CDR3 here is CASSTMGRQNTEAFF. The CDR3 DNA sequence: TGTGCCAGCAGCACGATGGGGAGGCAGAACACTGAAGCTTTCTTT.